Listed here is a single T cell receptor (beta chain). What it binds is not known. 5'RACE with constant-segment primers built TCRalpha and TCRbeta cDNA libraries with UMIs. TCRdb processed the 5' RACE reads anew with MiXCR; each CDR3 protein has one entry. The table lists about 110,000 distinct CDR3 sequences, 15% to 20% of them singletons. This sample stems from a study of T-cell memory formation after mild COVID-19. Whole-study results and caveats: Contracting clones from day 15 to 85 had balanced CD4/CD8; later expanders favoured CD4+. Nothing confirmed that second-wave clones peaking on day 37 were specific for SARS-CoV-2. Contracting CD4+ clones sat mainly in CM and EM; CD8+ in EMRA.

The CDR3 totals 13 residues. V lost 7 bases and J 3 bases, leaving 12 bases between the germline ends. Germline CDR1 reads MNHEY; CDR2 reads SVGAGI. This clonotype was obtained from a man younger than 35 who had mild COVID-19 (a few samples of this study predate the infection). Cell type and time point are not known. The chain combines TRBV6-5 with TRBJ1-2, with TRBD1 as a possible D gene (5 bases). Sequencing was done on a sample of PBMCs or a T cell subset sorted from them (not recorded which). Here the CDR3 reads CASKSDRDYGYTF. CDR3 nucleotide sequence: TGTGCCAGCAAATCCGACAGAGACTATGGCTACACCTTC.